This T cell receptor beta chain was recorded in a study of cytomegalovirus exposure and HLA in healthy donors. The PCR used 60 Vbeta and 13 Jbeta primers. Repertoires were generated with immunoSEQ multiplex PCR, while TCRdb's copy carries only in-frame clones and drops some. Among 120,000 or so clones listed, 80% were seen once. The V gene's germline CDR1 is MNHEY and CDR2 SVGAGI. Between the trimmed V and J ends, which lost 0 bases and 9 bases, there was a span of 12 bases. There are 13 residues in the CDR3. The genes are TRBV6-5 and TRBJ2-7; possible D gene TRBD2, 5 bases. The source is a female donor in good health and CMV-seropositive. Sequenced material: PBMCs. The CDR3 region has the DNA TGTGCCAGCAGTTACTCGCGAGGGCAAGGGCAGTACTTC. Its protein product is CASSYSRGQGQYF.